A selection of T cell receptor beta chains follows, all from one sample in a study of T cells after yellow fever vaccination. TCRdb fed the 5' RACE reads into MiXCR, producing one record per CDR3 protein. The sample lists just under 600,000 distinct CDR3 sequences, approximately 15% occurring once. This material consisted of PBMCs, taken on the day of the yellow fever booster vaccination. These receptors were taken from a man under 40 who received the YFV17D yellow fever vaccine. CDR3s include the opening cysteine and the closing phenylalanine or tryptophan. The D gene is left open where the match is weak. Part of the rows lack a size; the others show once, few, many or a class for expanded clones.

j_gene	v_gene	d_gene	abundance	CDR3aa	CDR3nt
TRBJ2-2	TRBV10-3	NA	few	CAISSRDNTGELFF	TGTGCCATCAGTTCCCGGGACAACACCGGGGAGCTGTTTTTT
TRBJ2-7	TRBV20-1	NA	few	CSAPMLSGLAYEQYF	TGCAGTGCCCCCATGCTTAGTGGTTTGGCCTACGAGCAGTACTTC
TRBJ2-3	TRBV5-1	NA	few	CASSLVAGLDTQYF	TGCGCCAGCAGCTTGGTTGCGGGATTAGATACGCAGTATTTT
TRBJ2-1	TRBV9	NA	few	CASSSSASSYNEQFF	TGTGCCAGCAGCTCCTCAGCGAGCTCCTACAATGAGCAGTTCTTC
TRBJ2-2	TRBV15	TRBD2	few	CATSRGGRTGELFF	TGTGCCACCAGCAGAGGCGGGAGAACCGGGGAGCTGTTTTTT
TRBJ1-1	TRBV19	NA	NA	CASSIELQGWTEAFF	TGTGCCAGTAGTATTGAATTGCAGGGTTGGACTGAAGCTTTCTTT
TRBJ2-1	TRBV5-4	NA	many	CASSPRTDNEQFF	TGTGCCAGCAGCCCGCGGACAGACAATGAGCAGTTCTTC
TRBJ2-2	TRBV5-6	NA	NA	CASSLRLLSGELFF	TGTGCCAGCAGCTTGAGACTCCTTTCCGGGGAGCTGTTTTTT
TRBJ2-2	TRBV12-3/TRBV12-4	TRBD1	few	CASSFRQGSTGELFF	TGTGCCAGCAGTTTCCGACAGGGGAGCACCGGGGAGCTGTTTTTT
TRBJ2-5	TRBV28	NA	NA	CASISAAAAPETQYF	TGTGCCAGCATCTCTGCGGCGGCCGCTCCCGAGACCCAGTACTTC
TRBJ2-7	TRBV5-1	NA	NA	CASSFRGDDEQYF	TGCGCCAGCAGCTTTCGCGGGGATGACGAGCAGTACTTC
TRBJ2-7	TRBV28	TRBD2	few	CASSRIAGGRYEQYF	TGTGCCAGCAGTCGAATAGCGGGAGGTCGCTACGAGCAGTACTTC
TRBJ2-1	TRBV20-1	TRBD2	few	CSARRPAGVDNEQFF	TGCAGTGCTAGACGTCCAGCGGGAGTAGACAATGAGCAGTTCTTC
TRBJ2-7	TRBV29-1	TRBD1	many	CSVESDRGWEQYF	TGCAGCGTTGAATCAGACAGGGGATGGGAGCAGTACTTC
TRBJ2-5	TRBV20-1	TRBD1	NA	CSARDPGGAEETQYF	TGCAGTGCTAGAGACCCAGGGGGCGCGGAGGAGACCCAGTACTTC
TRBJ1-2	TRBV20-1	TRBD1	NA	CSAARAGQRINNYGYTF	TGCAGTGCTGCGAGGGCGGGACAGCGAATTAATAACTATGGCTACACCTTC
TRBJ1-5	TRBV12-3/TRBV12-4	NA	few	CASRTDTTLSSSQPQHF	TGTGCCAGCAGGACGGACACAACCTTATCGAGCAGTCAGCCCCAGCATTTT
TRBJ2-1	TRBV20-1	TRBD1	NA	CSARTTGVGQFF	TGCAGTGCTAGGACGACAGGGGTTGGCCAGTTCTTC
TRBJ2-7	TRBV6-4	TRBD2	NA	CASSDSRDPGGLYEQYF	TGTGCCAGCAGTGACTCGAGGGATCCGGGAGGGCTCTACGAGCAGTACTTC
TRBJ2-1	TRBV2	NA	NA	CASNREGEQFF	TGTGCCAGCAACCGCGAAGGTGAGCAGTTCTTC
TRBJ2-7	TRBV4-3	NA	NA	CASSQGPEFYEQYF	TGCGCCAGCAGCCAAGGACCGGAGTTCTACGAGCAGTACTTC
TRBJ1-5	TRBV18	NA	NA	CASSPVGQNQPQHF	TGTGCCAGCTCACCGGTTGGGCAGAATCAGCCCCAGCATTTT
TRBJ2-1	TRBV14	TRBD2	many	CASSYSGSANNEQFF	TGTGCCAGCAGCTACAGCGGGAGTGCGAACAATGAGCAGTTCTTC
TRBJ2-7	TRBV30	TRBD1	few	CAWSVGGQGGSYEQYF	TGTGCCTGGAGTGTAGGGGGACAGGGGGGATCCTACGAGCAGTACTTC
TRBJ1-5	TRBV15	TRBD1	few	CATSSTWTGREPQHF	TGTGCCACCAGCAGTACTTGGACAGGGCGCGAGCCCCAGCATTTT
TRBJ2-4	TRBV11-2	NA	NA	CASSFKNIQYF	TGTGCCAGCAGCTTTAAAAACATTCAGTACTTC
TRBJ2-1	TRBV7-2	NA	few	CASSQQILVYNEQFF	TGTGCCAGCAGCCAACAGATTCTGGTTTACAATGAGCAGTTCTTC